This TCR beta chain was captured by sequencing in a study of PD-1 blockade in classical Hodgkin lymphoma. Findings and limits, study-wide: Baseline diversity was lower in partial responders and progressors than complete responders. The authors excluded patients who started nivolumab under 1 year after ASCT.

A note on this clone: Antigen specificity is unknown.

The germline V gene has CDR1 MNHNS and CDR2 SASEGT. With 6 bases removed from V and 4 bases from J, the gap between germline ends came to 12 bases. CDR3 length: 14 amino acids. Some clones are missing from TCRdb's copy, which holds only in-frame ones; the method was immunoSEQ multiplex PCR. The sample includes approximately 65,000 clones, around nine tenths of them seen just once. This sample's time point: cycle 4 day 1 (C4D1), after five to seven weeks of nivolumab. Autologous stem cell transplantation was followed by relapse in every patient, and brentuximab vedotin exposure varied. Best responses fell into complete response, partial response or progressive disease.

This sequence joins TRBV6-1 and TRBJ2-2, with D tentatively TRBD2 (6 bases). The clonotype comes from a human donor with classical Hodgkin lymphoma. The sequencing used peripheral blood mononuclear cells (PBMCs), collected before the fourth cycle of nivolumab. CDR3 amino acids: CASRGLRGTGELFF. The CDR3 bases are TGTGCCAGCAGGGGACTTCGAGGCACCGGGGAGCTGTTTTTT.